Presented here are 10 T cell receptor beta chains from one specimen sequenced in a study of blood T cell repertoires in COVID-19 (dated by TCRdb to 2020 to 2022). To prepare the library, the immunoSEQ multiplex PCR assay was applied. In TCRdb, the immuneACCESS table is reduced to in-frame sequences with V and J assigned. These tables do not hold every clone; where another copy was compared, an unresolved V gene accounts for under half, and the others remain unexplained. In all, the sample holds approximately 130,000 clones, and around 78% of those were seen once. The top ten clones comprise approximately 10% of the sample. Sequencing input: peripheral blood. These receptors were obtained from a human donor in a cohort sampled during active COVID-19.

The chain employs TRBV7-3 and TRBJ1-3, with D possibly being TRBD1 (5 bases). Trimming shortened V by 5 bases and J by 3 bases, and 14 bases separated the two germline ends. Germline V CDR1 and CDR2: SGHTA, FQGTGA. CDR3 length equals 15 residues. DNA of the CDR3: TGTGCCAGCAGCCCTGGGGGGTTCGGTGGAAACACCATATATTTT. Encoded protein: CASSPGGFGGNTIYF. The complete variable domain, with remaining parts taken from reference TRBV7-3 and TRBJ1-3, reads GAGVSQTPSNKVTEKGKYVELRCDPISGHTALYWYRQSLGQGPEFLIYFQGTGAADDSGLPNDRFFAVRPEGSVSTLKIQRTERGDSAVYLCASSPGGFGGNTIYFGEGSWLTVV.

This chain joins TRBV7-9 and TRBJ2-3; no reliable D call. This CDR3 region has 16 residues. The germline V and J ends were trimmed by 1 base and 0 bases, with 11 bases remaining between them. From germline, CDR1 is SEHNR and CDR2 FQNEAQ (reference sequence). The CDR3 DNA sequence: TGTGCCAGCAGCTTAGGAAACAGCCCTAGCACAGATACGCAGTATTTT. Its translation: CASSLGNSPSTDTQYF.

The chain employs TRBV6-5 and TRBJ2-7; 7 nucleotides agree with TRBD1. J was trimmed by 0 bases and V by 4 bases; bases with no gene match: 6. Germline V gives CDR1 MNHEY, CDR2 SVGAGI. This CDR3 contains 15 residues. This CDR3 is CASSLGQVRSYEQYF. As DNA, the CDR3 is TGTGCCAGCAGTTTAGGACAGGTCCGCTCCTACGAGCAGTACTTC.

The chain carries TRBV30 and TRBJ2-5; the match to TRBD2 covers 10 bases. The CDR3 sequence is 13 residues long. Germline V gives CDR1 GTSNPN, CDR2 SVGIG (reference sequence). In nucleotides, the CDR3 is TGTGCTCGAGACAGCGGGGGGGAAGAGACCCAGTACTTC. Translation gives CARDSGGEETQYF.

This clone was observed a few times. The rearrangement joins TRBV29-1 to TRBJ1-3, with D possibly TRBD1 on 6 matching bases. The CDR3 totals 15 residues. The germline V gene has CDR1 SQVTM and CDR2 ANQGSEA. The germline V and J ends were trimmed by 1 base and 4 bases, with 14 bases remaining between them. CDR3 in DNA: TGCAGCGTTGAAGGAATTGGGGGCGCGGGAAACACCATATATTTT. Translating it yields CSVEGIGGAGNTIYF.

The chain uses TRBV7-4 and TRBJ1-6; a weak D match, TRBD1 (6 bases). The germline CDR1 and CDR2 sequences are SGHVT and SQSDAQ. V was clipped by 1 base and J by 9 bases, with 10 bases between them. This CDR3 contains 14 residues. The CDR3 sequence: CASSLVKGGSPLHF. The CDR3 nucleotides are TGTGCCAGCAGCTTAGTAAAAGGGGGTTCACCCCTCCACTTT.

The rearrangement links TRBV21-1 to TRBJ1-5. TRBV21-1 is a pseudogene segment. The CDR3 is made up of 15 amino acids. The CDR3 reads CASSKAEGGNQPQHF. The CDR3 DNA reads as TGTGCCAGCAGCAAAGCGGAGGGTGGCAATCAGCCCCAGCATTTT.

This chain joins TRBV3-1 (or the pseudogene TRBV3-2) and TRBJ2-1, with 12 bases lining up with TRBD2. The CDR3 is 17 amino acids. The V and J ends lost 4 bases and 3 bases, in that order; junction bases with no gene match: 7. Germline V gene sequence: CDR1 LGHDT, CDR2 YNNKEL (reference sequence). In nucleotides, the CDR3 is TGTGCCAGCAGCCTTCCTAGCGGGGGGGGTTACTACAATGAGCAGTTCTTC. Translating gives CASSLPSGGGYYNEQFF.

V is TRBV6-4 and J is TRBJ1-2; 9 bases are shared with TRBD1. The germline CDR1 and CDR2 sequences are MRHNA and SNTAGT. The CDR3 sequence is 11 residues long. The trim removed 11 bases at V and 8 bases at J, leaving 6 bases unmatched. CDR3: CAGQGHLGYTF. In DNA, the CDR3 is TGTGCCGGACAGGGGCATCTCGGCTACACCTTC.

The chain has TRBV2 and TRBJ2-7; TRBD1 matches at 8 bases. Trimming took 8 bases from V and 3 from J; bases not matched to a gene: 9. From germline, CDR1 is SNHLY and CDR2 FYNNEI. This CDR3 has 14 residues. The CDR3 DNA is TGTGCCAGCTATTTCGGGACAGGTTTCTACGAGCAGTACTTC. Translated: CASYFGTGFYEQYF.